The text below deals with one TCR beta chain. This table comes from immunoSEQ multiplex PCR, and its TCRdb copy is limited to in-frame clones, with some not included. The sample includes about 590,000 clones, around 95% of them seen just once. It was CD45RO-negative cells, positively selected for CCR7, that made up naive CD8 cells, with terminally differentiated effector memory CD45RA+ cells excluded. This entry comes from a study of shared clonotypes between healthy human individuals. The source of this sequence is a woman younger than 45 in good health. What was sequenced was naive CD8+ T cells sorted from blood.

The CDR3 here is CASSLTGIGNTEAFF. The DNA for the CDR3 is TGTGCCAGCAGCTTGACAGGGATTGGGAACACTGAAGCTTTCTTT. V usage is TRBV27 and J usage is TRBJ1-1, with 7 bases fitting TRBD1. Germline trimming cut 6 bases from V and 1 base from J; bases unmatched to any gene: 8. CDR1 and CDR2 (germline): MNHEY, SMNVEV (reference sequence). This CDR3 contains 15 residues.